A single sample is the source of the 30 T cell receptor beta chains below, sequenced in a study of blood T cell repertoires in COVID-19. The method was immunoSEQ multiplex PCR; TCRdb's version includes in-frame clones alone and lacks a portion of them. The sample includes more than 250,000 clones, approximately 85% seen only once; the top ten take roughly 2.2%. The sequencing input was PBMCs or T cells enriched from blood (not recorded which). These receptors all stem from a man aged 25-40 years who had recovered from COVID-19.

This clone was seen only once. The rearrangement links TRBV4-2 to TRBJ2-1; 7 bases match TRBD2. The V segment lost 0 bases and the J segment 5 bases; nucleotides outside the gene matches: 10. The CDR3 runs 17 residues. Germline V gene sequence: CDR1 LGHNA, CDR2 YNFKEQ. The CDR3 loop reads CASSQDLTSQTHNEQFF. CDR3 coding DNA: TGTGCCAGCAGCCAAGACCTGACTAGCCAAACTCACAATGAGCAGTTCTTC.

Written as DNA, the CDR3 is TGCACCAGCAGCCAAGATTTCGCGGGACAGGGTTGCGGCCGAGAGTACTTC. It is translated as CTSSQDFAGQGCGREYF. The chain links TRBV1 to TRBJ2-5; TRBD1 reflects the table's D call only, with no check against the DNA. TRBV1 is a recognized pseudogene. The CDR3 is made up of 17 amino acids.

The genes are TRBV28 and TRBJ1-1, with no clear D. V lost 5 bases and J lost 5, with 15 bases in between. The CDR3 is 14 residues long. Per germline, CDR1 MDHEN and CDR2 SYDVKM. DNA of the CDR3: TGTGCCAGCAGTCTCCCCGTCGCGGCGACTGAAGCTTTCTTT. It translates to CASSLPVAATEAFF. Drawing the rest from reference TRBV28 and TRBJ1-1, the complete variable domain is DVKVTQSSRYLVKRTGEKVFLECVQDMDHENMFWYRQDPGLGLRLIYFSYDVKMKEKGDIPEGYSVSREKKERFSLILESASTNQTSMYLCASSLPVAATEAFFGQGTRLTVV.

This clone has just one count. The CDR3 protein is CASSGTGLAGTQYF. CDR3 DNA: TGCGCCAGCAGCGGAACTGGACTAGCCGGTACGCAGTATTTT. J is TRBJ2-3 and V is TRBV5-1; 8 nucleotides agree with TRBD2. Germline trimming cut 4 bases from V and 8 bases from J; bases unmatched to any gene: 9. Per germline, CDR1 SGHRS and CDR2 YFSETQ. This CDR3 region has 14 residues. The full variable domain, with the rest looked up from reference TRBV5-1 and TRBJ2-3, is KAGVTQTPRYLIKTRGQQVTLSCSPISGHRSVSWYQQTPGQGLQFLFEYFSETQRNKGNFPGRFSGRQFSNSRSEMNVSTLELGDSALYLCASSGTGLAGTQYFGPGTRLTVL.

This chain connects TRBV7-9 to TRBJ1-3, with TRBD1 identical over 12 bases. This CDR3 region has 17 residues. Germline CDR1 and CDR2: SEHNR and FQNEAQ (reference sequence). J gave up 4 bases and V 4 bases, and 8 bases lay outside the gene matches. CDR3 in amino acids: CASSYTGTGGRGNTIYF. CDR3 in DNA: TGTGCCAGCAGCTATACCGGGACAGGGGGCCGGGGAAACACCATATATTTT.

The chain uses TRBV7-9 and TRBJ1-3; D may be TRBD1 (6 bases). Trimming took 3 bases from V and 2 from J, leaving 14 bases between them. The CDR3 covers 16 residues. Germline CDR1 is SEHNR and CDR2 is FQNEAQ (reference sequence). The DNA of the CDR3 is TGTGCCAGCAGCTTGCTCCCCCAGGGGCCTGGAAACACCATATATTTT. Its protein is CASSLLPQGPGNTIYF.

V and J are TRBV18 and TRBJ1-6; tentative D call: TRBD1 (5 bases). The CDR3 spans 16 residues. The germline V gene encodes CDR1 KGHSH and CDR2 LQKENI. Trimming took 3 bases from V and 13 from J, leaving 22 bases between them. DNA for the CDR3: TGTGCCAGCTCACCGCGGGCAATGCCGGGAGGGGATCCCCTCCACTTT. This encodes CASSPRAMPGGDPLHF.

This clone is a singleton in its sample. The chain links TRBV7-9 to TRBJ2-2, with D possibly matching TRBD1 (5 bases). The CDR3 spans 16 residues. Trimming took 2 bases from V and 10 from J, leaving 20 bases between them. CDR1 and CDR2 from the germline V gene are SEHNR and FQNEAQ (reference sequence). In nucleotides, the CDR3 is TGTGCCAGCAGCTTATCACCTTGGGCAGGGATGGAGGAGCTGTTTTTT. This sequence encodes CASSLSPWAGMEELFF.

This clone was counted a single time. The V call is TRBV7-8, the J call TRBJ1-3, with D possibly TRBD1 on 5 matching bases. There are 16 residues in the CDR3. V was clipped by 2 bases and J by 2 bases, with 13 bases between them. The germline gives CDR1 SGHVS, CDR2 FQNEAQ. The CDR3 loop is CASSLNGHGTGNTIYF. In DNA, the CDR3 is TGTGCCAGCAGCTTAAATGGACATGGAACTGGAAACACCATATATTTT.

The rearrangement uses TRBV27 and TRBJ2-7; D not resolved. This CDR3 is built from 12 residues. The ends were cut back, 6 bases at V and 3 bases at J, with 9 bases in the middle. Germline V gene sequence: CDR1 MNHEY, CDR2 SMNVEV (reference sequence). The CDR3 loop reads CASRSNSYEQYF. The CDR3 nucleotides read TGTGCCAGCAGATCCAATAGCTACGAGCAGTACTTC.

The chain combines TRBV4-3 with TRBJ1-3, with 7 bases that match TRBD1. Germline assignment: CDR1 LGHNA and CDR2 YSLEER. The CDR3 has 14 amino acids. Trimming cost V 3 bases and J 7 bases; bases outside gene matches: 6. CDR3 region: CASSQPDRENTIYF. As DNA, the CDR3 is TGCGCCAGCAGCCAGCCTGACAGGGAGAACACCATATATTTT.

This sequence joins TRBV10-3 and TRBJ1-5; tentatively, D is TRBD1 (6 bases). The length of the CDR3 is 15 residues. V lost 6 bases and J lost 0, with 12 bases in between. Germline V CDR1 and CDR2: ENHRY, SYGVKD. The CDR3 bases are TGTGCCATCAGGGACAGTATCTCTAGCAATCAGCCCCAGCATTTT. It yields the protein CAIRDSISSNQPQHF.

The chain has TRBV7-2 and TRBJ1-2, with D perhaps matching TRBD1 (6 bases). Germline CDR1 and CDR2: SGHTA and FQGNSA. V was cut by 3 bases and J by 4 bases, with 15 bases left in between. The CDR3 loop spans 15 amino acids. CDR3 nucleotides: TGTGCCAGCAGCTTGAGGGGACAACAGAGCTATGGCTACACCTTC. Protein: CASSLRGQQSYGYTF.

The chain combines TRBV7-6 with TRBJ1-1; TRBD1 might be the D (5 bases). V lost 8 bases and J 5 bases, leaving 21 bases between the germline ends. The CDR3 sequence is 15 residues long. Germline lookup yields CDR1 SGHVS and CDR2 FNYEAQ. In DNA, the CDR3 is TGTGCCAGCTTAAACAATGTGGGCAGGGAAACTGAAGCTTTCTTT. It codes for CASLNNVGRETEAFF.

The V and J genes are TRBV19 and TRBJ2-4; D possibly corresponds to TRBD1 (6 bases). V lost 7 bases, J lost 7 bases, and 11 bases lay in between. This CDR3 has 12 residues. The germline V gene has CDR1 LNHDA and CDR2 SQIVND (reference sequence). The CDR3 sequence is CASISQGNIQYF. The CDR3 DNA sequence: TGTGCCAGTATTTCTCAGGGGAACATTCAGTACTTC. Full variable domain (rest looked up from reference TRBV19 and TRBJ2-4): DGGITQSPKYLFRKEGQNVTLSCEQNLNHDAMYWYRQDPGQGLRLIYYSQIVNDFQKGDIAEGYSVSREKKESFPLTVTSAQKNPTAFYLCASISQGNIQYFGAGTRLSVL.

The chain uses TRBV19 and TRBJ1-2, with D tentatively TRBD1 (5 bases). This CDR3 has 16 residues. Trimming took off 5 bases at V and 4 bases at J, with 20 bases between the two ends. Germline CDR1 reads LNHDA; CDR2 reads SQIVND (reference sequence). Here the CDR3 DNA reads TGTGCCAGTAGTCCCCGCCAGGGTGGTATGAGCTATGGCTACACCTTC. This codes for CASSPRQGGMSYGYTF.

The V call is TRBV3-1 (or the pseudogene TRBV3-2), the J call TRBJ1-1; D is uncertain. The CDR3 has 14 amino acids. V was trimmed by 3 bases and J by 5 bases, leaving 13 bases between them. The germline V gene encodes CDR1 LGHDT and CDR2 YNNKEL (reference sequence). CDR3 in amino acids: CASSQPGRVTEAFF. CDR3 nucleotide sequence: TGTGCCAGCAGCCAGCCGGGGAGAGTTACTGAAGCTTTCTTT.

The chain has TRBV9 and TRBJ1-6; 9 positions match TRBD1. The CDR3 contains 15 residues. Germline CDR1 and CDR2: SGDLS and YYNGEE. V lost 1 base and J lost 8; bases outside the gene matches: 4. CDR3: CASSVLGTGYSPLHF. CDR3 nucleotide sequence: TGTGCCAGCAGCGTATTGGGGACAGGGTATTCACCCCTCCACTTT.

The chain is built from TRBV24-1 and TRBJ2-3; 11 bases line up with TRBD2. In germline, CDR1 is KGHDR, CDR2 SFDVKD. The V gene end was trimmed by 4 bases and the J gene end by 4 bases; junction bases not matched to a gene: 3. This CDR3 spans 15 amino acids. DNA for the CDR3: TGTGCCACCAGTGACACTAGCGGGGGCGCAGATACGCAGTATTTT. This gives the protein CATSDTSGGADTQYF.

The chain has TRBV27 and TRBJ1-2; a weak D match, TRBD1 (5 bases). CDR1 MNHEY and CDR2 SMNVEV come from the germline V gene (reference sequence). This CDR3 has 18 amino acids. The germline V and J ends were trimmed by 1 base and 5 bases, with 23 bases remaining between them. The CDR3 DNA sequence: TGTGCCAGCAGTTTATTCGGGGGAGGAGGGCAGAAAAAATATGGCTACACCTTC. It yields the protein CASSLFGGGGQKKYGYTF.

The CDR3 is CASSLVGTGGYNEQFF. DNA for the CDR3: TGTGCCAGCAGCTTAGTAGGGACAGGGGGATACAATGAGCAGTTCTTC. The rearrangement uses TRBV7-2 and TRBJ2-1, with TRBD1 identical over 11 bases. V shed 1 base and J 4 bases; nucleotides not matched to a gene: 3. CDR1 SGHTA and CDR2 FQGNSA come from the germline V gene. This CDR3 spans 16 amino acids.

The count of this clone is one. This chain connects TRBV2 to TRBJ1-4; maybe TRBD1 (5 bases). CDR1 is SNHLY, CDR2 FYNNEI, per germline. V lost 6 bases, J lost 3 bases, and 11 bases lay in between. This CDR3 has 14 residues. In nucleotides, the CDR3 is TGTGCCAGCAGGAAGACAGAGTCTAATGAAAAACTGTTTTTT. This gives the protein CASRKTESNEKLFF.

The chain employs TRBV19 and TRBJ1-1, with D possibly being TRBD1 (5 bases). This CDR3 has 14 residues. Between the trimmed V and J ends, which lost 6 bases and 0 bases, there was a span of 11 bases. CDR1 LNHDA and CDR2 SQIVND come from the germline V gene (reference sequence). CDR3 region: CASSFGGVNTEAFF. The CDR3 DNA is TGTGCCAGTAGCTTCGGGGGGGTGAACACTGAAGCTTTCTTT.

The chain combines TRBV7-9 with TRBJ1-4; 7 nucleotides agree with TRBD1. Germline values: CDR1 SEHNR, CDR2 FQNEAQ (reference sequence). Trimming removed 3 bases from V and 6 bases from J; junction bases left unmatched: 7. The CDR3 extends over 15 amino acids. CDR3 residues: CASSFGQEIHEKLFF. The CDR3 bases are TGTGCCAGCAGCTTTGGACAGGAAATACATGAAAAACTGTTTTTT.

V gene TRBV27 combines with J gene TRBJ2-1; D may be TRBD1 (5 bases). The CDR3 has 14 amino acids. V shed 5 bases and J shed 7 bases, with 15 bases lying between them. Germline V lookup: CDR1 MNHEY, CDR2 SMNVEV (reference sequence). The CDR3 DNA is TGTGCCAGCAGTGGGGCACTCCGCGCGAATGAGCAGTTCTTC. Encoded protein: CASSGALRANEQFF.

This chain links TRBV12-5 with TRBJ1-1; D might be TRBD1 (6 bases). The CDR3 runs 13 residues. CDR1 is LGHNT and CDR2 is FRNRAP in the germline V gene. With 6 bases removed from V and 10 bases from J, the gap between germline ends came to 18 bases. The CDR3: CASGFGQTKAAFF. CDR3 nucleotide sequence: TGTGCTAGTGGATTTGGACAGACTAAGGCAGCTTTCTTT. The whole variable domain, remainder taken from reference TRBV12-5 and TRBJ1-1, is DARVTQTPRHKVTEMGQEVTMRCQPILGHNTVFWYRQTMMQGLELLAYFRNRAPLDDSGMPKDRFSAEMPDATLATLKIQPSEPRDSAVYFCASGFGQTKAAFFGQGTRLTVV.

V gene TRBV30 combines with J gene TRBJ1-2; no definite D call. The CDR3 length is 14 residues. Trimming pared 1 base from V and 4 bases from J, leaving 13 bases between. Germline-derived CDR1 and CDR2 are GTSNPN and SVGIG (reference sequence). The CDR3 here is CAWSDKYMSYGYTF. CDR3 DNA sequence: TGTGCCTGGAGTGATAAGTATATGAGCTATGGCTACACCTTC.

This chain joins TRBV7-6 and TRBJ1-4; D unresolved. CDR3 length: 16 amino acids. The germline gives CDR1 SGHVS, CDR2 FNYEAQ. Deletions cut 3 bases from V and 1 base from J, with 12 bases between. The CDR3 DNA is TGTGCCAGCAGCTTGATGGGTGAGGGAACTAATGAAAAACTGTTTTTT. Protein sequence: CASSLMGEGTNEKLFF.

The rearrangement joins TRBV11-2 to TRBJ1-1; TRBD1 agrees at 8 bases. V shed 5 bases and J 1 base; nucleotides not matched to a gene: 6. The CDR3 spans 15 residues. Germline V lookup: CDR1 SGHAT, CDR2 FQNNGV. In nucleotides, the CDR3 is TGTGCCAGCAGCCCTATAGGACAGGGGAACACTGAAGCTTTCTTT. Its protein product is CASSPIGQGNTEAFF.

This clone was detected a few times. The chain uses TRBV5-1 and TRBJ2-3; possibly TRBD1 for D (6 bases). This CDR3 is built from 17 residues. Looked up from germline, CDR1 is SGHRS and CDR2 is YFSETQ. Trimming took 0 bases from V and 0 from J, leaving 14 bases between them. In DNA, the CDR3 is TGCGCCAGCAGCTTGGAAGAAGGCCAGGGGAGCACAGATACGCAGTATTTT. Its protein product is CASSLEEGQGSTDTQYF.